The rows below give T cell receptor beta chains drawn from one sample of a study of T-cell memory formation after mild COVID-19. TCRdb redid the calling of the 5' RACE reads with MiXCR, one entry per CDR3 protein. The table records around 300,000 distinct CDR3 sequences, 12% to 15% of them present only once. The specimen sequenced was PBMCs or a T cell subset sorted from them (not recorded which). The receptors were gathered from a man between 18 and 29 years old who had mild COVID-19 (a few samples of this study predate the infection). Cell type and time point are not known. The CDR3 runs from the conserved cysteine through the conserved F or W.

len: 16
j_gene: TRBJ2-5
v_gene: TRBV5-1
CDR3aa: CASSFSRERVEETQYF

len: 19
j_gene: TRBJ2-7
v_gene: TRBV25-1
CDR3aa: CASSGSVVSESGGPYEQYF

len: 14
j_gene: TRBJ2-1
v_gene: TRBV20-1
CDR3aa: CSVPPGGVYNEQFF

len: 16
j_gene: TRBJ2-2
v_gene: TRBV10-3
CDR3aa: CAISERAVRNTGELFF

len: 15
j_gene: TRBJ2-2
v_gene: TRBV5-1
CDR3aa: CASRAGTGHNGELFF

len: 18
j_gene: TRBJ1-2
v_gene: TRBV6-5
CDR3aa: CASSYTGQGLLANYGYTF

len: 13
j_gene: TRBJ1-2
v_gene: TRBV20-1
CDR3aa: CSASRGPNYGYTF

len: 16
j_gene: TRBJ2-3
v_gene: TRBV7-3
CDR3aa: CASSLRVGTVTDTQYF

len: 14
j_gene: TRBJ1-2
v_gene: TRBV30
CDR3aa: CAWKGREKPRGYTF

len: 16
j_gene: TRBJ2-4
v_gene: TRBV5-1
CDR3aa: CASSWKTGLAKNIQYF

len: 15
j_gene: TRBJ2-7
v_gene: TRBV14
CDR3aa: CASSQETGGWYEQYF

len: 14
j_gene: TRBJ1-5
v_gene: TRBV5-1
CDR3aa: CASSPRGGNQPQHF

len: 15
j_gene: TRBJ1-5
v_gene: TRBV4-1
CDR3aa: CASSQEVTGEQPQHF